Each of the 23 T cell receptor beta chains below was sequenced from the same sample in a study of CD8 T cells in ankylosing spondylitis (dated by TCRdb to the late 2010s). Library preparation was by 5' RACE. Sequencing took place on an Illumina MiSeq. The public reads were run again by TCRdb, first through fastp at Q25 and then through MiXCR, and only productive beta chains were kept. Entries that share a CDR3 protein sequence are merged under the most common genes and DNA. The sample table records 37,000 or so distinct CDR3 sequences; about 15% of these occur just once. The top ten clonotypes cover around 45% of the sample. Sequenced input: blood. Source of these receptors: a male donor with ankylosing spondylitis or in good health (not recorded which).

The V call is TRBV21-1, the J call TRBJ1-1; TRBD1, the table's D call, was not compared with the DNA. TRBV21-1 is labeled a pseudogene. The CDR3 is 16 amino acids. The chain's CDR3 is CASSKSEGRWNTEAFF. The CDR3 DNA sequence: TGTGCCAGCAGCAAAAGCGAGGGACGGTGGAACACTGAAGCTTTCTTT.

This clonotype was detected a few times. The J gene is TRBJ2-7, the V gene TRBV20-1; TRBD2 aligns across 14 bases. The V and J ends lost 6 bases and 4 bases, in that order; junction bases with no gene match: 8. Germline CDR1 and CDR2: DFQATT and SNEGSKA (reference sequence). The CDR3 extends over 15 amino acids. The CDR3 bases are TGCAGTGCCATACTCGGGACTAGCGGGAGTTACGAGCAGTACTTC. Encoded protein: CSAILGTSGSYEQYF.

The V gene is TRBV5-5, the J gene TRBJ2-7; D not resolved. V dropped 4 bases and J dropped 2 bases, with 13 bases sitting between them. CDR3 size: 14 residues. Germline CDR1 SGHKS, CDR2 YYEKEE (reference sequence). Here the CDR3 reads CASSPSRLAYEQYF. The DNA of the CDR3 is TGTGCCAGCAGCCCGAGTCGTCTGGCCTACGAGCAGTACTTC. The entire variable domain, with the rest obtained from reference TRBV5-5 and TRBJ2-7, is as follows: DAGVTQSPTHLIKTRGQQVTLRCSPISGHKSVSWYQQVLGQGPQFIFQYYEKEERGRGNFPDRFSARQFPNYSSELNVNALLLGDSALYLCASSPSRLAYEQYFGPGTRLTVT.

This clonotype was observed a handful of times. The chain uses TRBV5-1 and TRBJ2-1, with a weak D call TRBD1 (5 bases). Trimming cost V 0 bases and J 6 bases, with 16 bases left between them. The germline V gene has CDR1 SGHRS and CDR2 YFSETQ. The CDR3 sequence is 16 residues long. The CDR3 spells CASSLAVAGLSNEQFF. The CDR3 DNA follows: TGCGCCAGCAGCTTGGCCGTGGCAGGGCTATCCAATGAGCAGTTCTTC.

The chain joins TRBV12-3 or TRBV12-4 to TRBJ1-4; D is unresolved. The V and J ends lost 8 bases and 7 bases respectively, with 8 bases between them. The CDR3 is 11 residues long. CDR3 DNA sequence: TGTGCCAGCGGGAACAGTGAAAAACTGTTTTTT. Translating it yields CASGNSEKLFF.

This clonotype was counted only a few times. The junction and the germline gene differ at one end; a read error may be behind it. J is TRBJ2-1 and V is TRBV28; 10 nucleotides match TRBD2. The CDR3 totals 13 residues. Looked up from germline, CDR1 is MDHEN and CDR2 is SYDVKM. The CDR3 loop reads CYSGTSAYNEQFF. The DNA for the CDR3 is TGCTACTCCGGGACTAGCGCCTACAATGAGCAGTTCTTC.

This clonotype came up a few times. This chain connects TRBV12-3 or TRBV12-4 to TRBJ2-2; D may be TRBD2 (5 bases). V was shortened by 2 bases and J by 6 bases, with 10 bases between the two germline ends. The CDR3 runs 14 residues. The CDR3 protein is CASSLLARAGELFF. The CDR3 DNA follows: TGTGCCAGCAGTTTACTGGCGCGGGCCGGGGAGCTGTTTTTT.

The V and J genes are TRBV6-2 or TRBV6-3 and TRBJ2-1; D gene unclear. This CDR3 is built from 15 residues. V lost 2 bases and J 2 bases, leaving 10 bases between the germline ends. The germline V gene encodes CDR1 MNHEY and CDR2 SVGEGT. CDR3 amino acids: CASSYTLEAYNEQFF. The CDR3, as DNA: TGTGCCAGCAGTTACACCCTAGAGGCCTACAATGAGCAGTTCTTC.

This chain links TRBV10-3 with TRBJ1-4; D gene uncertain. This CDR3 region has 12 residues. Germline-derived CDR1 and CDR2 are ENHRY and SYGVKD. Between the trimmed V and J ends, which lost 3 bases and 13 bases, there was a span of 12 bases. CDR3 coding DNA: TGTGCCATCAGTGAAGGACTCGGGATACTGTTTTTT. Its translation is CAISEGLGILFF.

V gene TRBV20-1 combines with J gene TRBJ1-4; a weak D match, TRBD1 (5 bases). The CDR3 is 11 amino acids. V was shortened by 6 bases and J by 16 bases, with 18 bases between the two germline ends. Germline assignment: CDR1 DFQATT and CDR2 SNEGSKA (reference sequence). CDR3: CSAAGNGHQFF. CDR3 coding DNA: TGCAGTGCCGCGGGTAACGGACATCAGTTTTTT.

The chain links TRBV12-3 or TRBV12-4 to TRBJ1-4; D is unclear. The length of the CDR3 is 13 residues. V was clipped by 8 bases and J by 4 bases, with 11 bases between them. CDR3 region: CASQDSLNEKLFF. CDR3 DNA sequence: TGTGCCAGCCAGGATTCGCTTAATGAAAAACTGTTTTTT.

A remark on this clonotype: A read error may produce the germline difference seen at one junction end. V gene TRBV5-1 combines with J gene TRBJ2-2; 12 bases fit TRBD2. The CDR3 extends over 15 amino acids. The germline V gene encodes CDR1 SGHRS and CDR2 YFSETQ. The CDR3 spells CASTLTSGREGELFF. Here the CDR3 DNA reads TGCGCCAGCACCTTGACTAGCGGGAGAGAAGGGGAGCTGTTTTTT. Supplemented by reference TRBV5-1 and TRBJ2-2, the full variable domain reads KAGVTQTPRYLIKTRGQQVTLSCSPISGHRSVSWYQQTPGQGLQFLFEYFSETQRNKGNFPGRFSGRQFSNSRSEMNVSTLELGDSALYLCASTLTSGREGELFFGEGSRLTVL.

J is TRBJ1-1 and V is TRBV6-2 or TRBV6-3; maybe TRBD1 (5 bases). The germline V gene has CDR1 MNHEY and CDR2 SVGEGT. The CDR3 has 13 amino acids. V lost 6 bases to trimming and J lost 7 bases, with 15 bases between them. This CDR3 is CASSSQAGIEAFF. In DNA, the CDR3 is TGTGCCAGCAGCTCCCAGGCAGGGATTGAAGCTTTCTTT.

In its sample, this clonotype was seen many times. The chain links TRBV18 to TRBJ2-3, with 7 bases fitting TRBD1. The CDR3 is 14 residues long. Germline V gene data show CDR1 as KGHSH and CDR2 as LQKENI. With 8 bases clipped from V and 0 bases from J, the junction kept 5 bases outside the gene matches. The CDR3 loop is CASGQETSTDTQYF. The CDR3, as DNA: TGTGCCAGCGGACAGGAAACTAGCACAGATACGCAGTATTTT. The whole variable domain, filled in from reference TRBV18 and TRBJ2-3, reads NAGVMQNPRHLVRRRGQEARLRCSPMKGHSHVYWYRQLPEEGLKFMVYLQKENIIDESGMPKERFSAEFPKEGPSILRIQQVVRGDSAAYFCASGQETSTDTQYFGPGTRLTVL.

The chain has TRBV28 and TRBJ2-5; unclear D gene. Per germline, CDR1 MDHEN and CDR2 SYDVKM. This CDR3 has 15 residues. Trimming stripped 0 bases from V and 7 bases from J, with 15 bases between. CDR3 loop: CASSLWARVGGTQYF. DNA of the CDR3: TGTGCCAGCAGTTTATGGGCCCGTGTGGGCGGGACCCAGTACTTC.

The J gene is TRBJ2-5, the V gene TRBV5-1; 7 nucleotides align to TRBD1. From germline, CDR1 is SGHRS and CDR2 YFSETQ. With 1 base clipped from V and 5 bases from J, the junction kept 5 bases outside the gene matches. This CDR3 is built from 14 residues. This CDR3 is CASSLRQGGETQYF. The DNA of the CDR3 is TGCGCCAGCAGCTTGAGACAGGGCGGGGAGACCCAGTACTTC. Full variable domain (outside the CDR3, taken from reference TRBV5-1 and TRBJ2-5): KAGVTQTPRYLIKTRGQQVTLSCSPISGHRSVSWYQQTPGQGLQFLFEYFSETQRNKGNFPGRFSGRQFSNSRSEMNVSTLELGDSALYLCASSLRQGGETQYFGPGTRLLVL.

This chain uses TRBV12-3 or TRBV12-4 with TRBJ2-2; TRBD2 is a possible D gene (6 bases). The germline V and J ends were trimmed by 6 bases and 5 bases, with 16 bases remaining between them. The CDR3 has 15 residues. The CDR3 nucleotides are TGTGCCAGCAGCTTGCGGACTACCTCAACCGGGGAGCTGTTTTTT. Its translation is CASSLRTTSTGELFF.

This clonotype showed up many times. This CDR3 is CASSPGLAGENEQFF. For the CDR3, the DNA is TGTGCCAGCAGTCCAGGACTAGCGGGAGAGAATGAGCAGTTCTTC. The J gene is TRBJ2-1, the V gene TRBV7-9; 13 bases match TRBD2. CDR1 and CDR2 (germline): SEHNR, FQNEAQ (reference sequence). V dropped 6 bases and J dropped 7; count of bases not matched to a gene: 6. The CDR3 runs 15 residues.

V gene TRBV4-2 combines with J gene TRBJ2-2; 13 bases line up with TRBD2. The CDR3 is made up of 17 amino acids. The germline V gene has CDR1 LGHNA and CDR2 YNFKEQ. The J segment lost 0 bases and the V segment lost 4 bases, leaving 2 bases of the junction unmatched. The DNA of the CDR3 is TGTGCCAGCAGCCTGGGGACTAGCGGGGCGAACACCGGGGAGCTGTTTTTT. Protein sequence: CASSLGTSGANTGELFF.

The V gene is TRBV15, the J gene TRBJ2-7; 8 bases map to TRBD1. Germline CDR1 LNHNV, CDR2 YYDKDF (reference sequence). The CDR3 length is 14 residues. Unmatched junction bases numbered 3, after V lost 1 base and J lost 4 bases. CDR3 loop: CATSRGRQGYEQYF. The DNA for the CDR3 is TGTGCCACCAGCAGAGGAAGACAGGGGTACGAGCAGTACTTC. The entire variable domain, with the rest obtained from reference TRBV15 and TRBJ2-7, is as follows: DAMVIQNPRYQVTQFGKPVTLSCSQTLNHNVMYWYQQKSSQAPKLLFHYYDKDFNNEADTPDNFQSRRPNTSFCFLDIRSPGLGDTAMYLCATSRGRQGYEQYFGPGTRLTVT.

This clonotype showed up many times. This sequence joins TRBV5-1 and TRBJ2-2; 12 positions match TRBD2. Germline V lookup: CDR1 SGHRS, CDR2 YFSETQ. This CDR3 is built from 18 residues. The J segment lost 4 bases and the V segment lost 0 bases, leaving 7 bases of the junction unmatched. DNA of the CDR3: TGCGCCAGCAGCTTGGACCTAGGACTAGCGGGGATCACCGGGGAGCTGTTTTTT. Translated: CASSLDLGLAGITGELFF.

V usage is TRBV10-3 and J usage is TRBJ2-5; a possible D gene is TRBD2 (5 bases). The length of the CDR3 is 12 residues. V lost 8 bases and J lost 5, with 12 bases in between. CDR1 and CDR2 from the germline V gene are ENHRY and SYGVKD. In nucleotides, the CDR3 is TGTGCCATCCGGGGAACGGGTGAGACCCAGTACTTC. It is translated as CAIRGTGETQYF.

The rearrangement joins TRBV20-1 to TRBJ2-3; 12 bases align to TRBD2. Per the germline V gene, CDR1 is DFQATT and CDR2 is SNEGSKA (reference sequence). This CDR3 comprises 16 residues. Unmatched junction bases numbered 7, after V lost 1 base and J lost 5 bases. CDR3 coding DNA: TGCAGTGCTAGAGTTCCTAGCGGGGGGGTTCTAGATACGCAGTATTTT. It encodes CSARVPSGGVLDTQYF.